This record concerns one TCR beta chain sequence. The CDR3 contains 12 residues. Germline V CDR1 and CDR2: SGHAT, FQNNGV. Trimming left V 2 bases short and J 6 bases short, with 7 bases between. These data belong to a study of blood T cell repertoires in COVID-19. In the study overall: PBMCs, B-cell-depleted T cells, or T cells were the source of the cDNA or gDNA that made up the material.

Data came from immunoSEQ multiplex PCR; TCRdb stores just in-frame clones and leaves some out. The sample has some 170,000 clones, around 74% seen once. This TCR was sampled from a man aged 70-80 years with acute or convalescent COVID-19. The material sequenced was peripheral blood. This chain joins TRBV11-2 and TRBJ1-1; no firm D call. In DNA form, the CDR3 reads TGTGCCAGCAGCTTACGGGGTCCTGAAGCTTTCTTT. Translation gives CASSLRGPEAFF.